What follows is one T cell receptor beta chain and its context. This specimen belongs to a study of monozygotic twins with inflammatory bowel disease. This CDR3 is built from 12 residues. From germline, CDR1 is MGHRA and CDR2 YSYEKL. After re-calling the 5' RACE reads, TCRdb lists one entry per CDR3 protein, DNA absent. The sample features fewer than 350,000 distinct CDR3 sequences, with around 2% in its top ten. J is TRBJ2-3 and V is TRBV4-1. The sequence was collected from a human donor with ulcerative colitis or Crohn's disease, or a healthy co-twin of an affected twin (not recorded which). The sequenced sample was blood. The CDR3 is CASSSQSDTQYF.